These T cell receptor beta chains were read from a single sample in a study of blood T cell repertoires in COVID-19. TCRdb keeps only in-frame clones here, not all; method: immunoSEQ multiplex PCR. Among about 190,000 clones listed, roughly four fifths were seen once. The sample consisted of peripheral blood. Every receptor here comes from a woman between 40 and 50 years old with acute or convalescent COVID-19. Each CDR3 is given with its conserved first and last residue. D genes are given only for firm matches. Clone size is given for some rows only: seen once, a few or many times, or a class if the clone is expanded.

cdr3_aa,cdr3_nt,clone_size,j_call,v_call,d_call
CAWNRLLEGQYF,TGTGCCTGGAATAGGCTCCTCGAGGGGCAGTACTTC,once,TRBJ2-7,TRBV30,-
CATTRSGQNNEQFF,TGTGCCACCACTCGGAGCGGACAGAACAATGAGCAGTTCTTC,-,TRBJ2-1,TRBV10-3,-
CASSPWTGTYSYTF,TGTGCCAGCAGCCCCTGGACAGGGACATATAGCTACACCTTC,-,TRBJ1-2,TRBV7-2,TRBD1
CASSLEQVYGYTF,TGCGCCAGCAGCTTGGAACAAGTCTATGGCTACACCTTC,-,TRBJ1-2,TRBV5-1,-
CASSPAFPSPSSYNEQFF,TGTGCCAGCTCACCAGCCTTTCCAAGCCCGAGCTCCTACAATGAGCAGTTCTTC,-,TRBJ2-1,TRBV18,-
CASSHRDVLPFVQYF,TGTGCCAGCAGCCACCGGGATGTCCTCCCCTTTGTGCAGTACTTC,medium-sized,TRBJ2-7,TRBV9,-
CASSVGGRLGNQPQHF,TGTGCCAGCAGTGTCGGGGGGCGCCTGGGGAATCAGCCCCAGCATTTT,-,TRBJ1-5,TRBV2,-
CASSPEGAWGEQFF,TGTGCCAGCAGCCCCGAGGGGGCCTGGGGTGAGCAGTTCTTC,once,TRBJ2-1,TRBV7-9,TRBD1
CASSQLRRSSSGNTIYF,TGTGCCAGCAGCCAACTGAGGAGGTCCTCCTCTGGAAACACCATATATTTT,-,TRBJ1-3,TRBV14,-
CAWSVLKLVVPNEQFF,TGTGCCTGGAGTGTATTAAAACTAGTTGTGCCCAATGAGCAGTTCTTC,-,TRBJ2-1,TRBV30,-
CASSLAAAALYGYTF,TGTGCCAGCAGCTTGGCCGCGGCAGCCCTCTATGGCTACACCTTC,-,TRBJ1-2,TRBV5-6,-
CASSYSTARISYEQYF,TGTGCCAGCAGTTACTCGACAGCCCGAATCTCCTACGAGCAGTACTTC,-,TRBJ2-7,TRBV6-5,-
CASSPTAETQYF,TGTGCCAGCAGCCCAACTGCGGAGACCCAGTACTTC,-,TRBJ2-5,TRBV12-3/TRBV12-4,-
CASSLAQGAGGYTF,TGTGCCAGCAGCTTAGCGCAGGGGGCTGGTGGCTACACCTTC,-,TRBJ1-2,TRBV7-8,TRBD1
CASSIVTGLVYNEQFF,TGTGCCAGTAGCATAGTCACAGGTCTCGTCTACAATGAGCAGTTCTTC,-,TRBJ2-1,TRBV19,-
CASSPRRGVQETQYF,TGTGCCAGCAGTCCGAGGCGGGGGGTCCAAGAGACCCAGTACTTC,few,TRBJ2-5,TRBV2,TRBD2
CASSLLIAGQETQYF,TGTGCCAGCAGCTTGCTGATAGCGGGACAAGAGACCCAGTACTTC,-,TRBJ2-5,TRBV5-8,TRBD2
CASSERRDTINGYTF,TGTGCCAGCAGTGAACGAAGGGACACCATAAATGGCTACACCTTC,-,TRBJ1-2,TRBV6-1,-
CASSSRRTGGFSGNTIYF,TGTGCCAGCAGTTCCCGTCGGACAGGGGGCTTCTCTGGAAACACCATATATTTT,-,TRBJ1-3,TRBV5-4,TRBD1
CATSPTTGTGGETQYF,TGTGCCACCAGCCCAACAACCGGGACAGGCGGAGAGACCCAGTACTTC,-,TRBJ2-5,TRBV15,TRBD1
CASRVEQGQGEKLFF,TGTGCCAGCAGGGTAGAACAGGGGCAAGGCGAAAAACTGTTTTTT,-,TRBJ1-4,TRBV28,TRBD1
CASSRDTSSYNEQFF,TGTGCCAGCAGCCGGGACACCAGCTCCTACAATGAGCAGTTCTTC,once,TRBJ2-1,TRBV6-5,-
CASSLGDRGMNEQFF,TGCGCCAGCAGCTTGGGGGACAGGGGTATGAATGAGCAGTTCTTC,-,TRBJ2-1,TRBV5-1,TRBD1
CASSWGELESYTF,TGCGCCAGCAGCTGGGGGGAATTAGAAAGCTACACCTTC,once,TRBJ1-2,TRBV5-1,-
CASSKRDMAPLHF,TGTGCCAGCAGCAAACGGGACATGGCACCCCTCCACTTT,-,TRBJ1-6,TRBV21-1,-
CASSPDRSNTGELFF,TGTGCCAGTAGCCCGGACAGATCGAACACCGGGGAGCTGTTTTTT,-,TRBJ2-2,TRBV19,-
CASRPPGGRRANVLTF,TGCGCCAGCAGGCCCCCCGGAGGCAGGAGGGCCAACGTCCTGACTTTC,-,TRBJ2-6,TRBV4-1,-
CASSWGRDNEQFF,TGTGCCAGTAGTTGGGGCAGGGACAATGAGCAGTTCTTC,-,TRBJ2-1,TRBV19,-
CASSSPGTGNNGYTF,TGCGCCAGCAGCTCACCCGGGACAGGGAATAATGGCTACACCTTC,-,TRBJ1-2,TRBV5-1,TRBD1
CASSPGQGSYGYTF,TGTGCCAGCAGCCCCGGTCAGGGGAGCTATGGCTACACCTTC,-,TRBJ1-2,TRBV9,-
CASRRTGVGEKLFF,TGTGCCAGTAGACGGACAGGGGTCGGTGAAAAACTGTTTTTT,-,TRBJ1-4,TRBV19,TRBD1
CASSVDTGLGNTIYF,TGTGCCAGCAGCGTAGATACAGGGTTGGGAAACACCATATATTTT,-,TRBJ1-3,TRBV9,-
CASSTGGGGYTF,TGTGCCAGCAGTACAGGGGGGGGAGGCTACACCTTC,-,TRBJ1-2,TRBV12-3/TRBV12-4,TRBD1
CASSYQGTGGSYNSPLHF,TGCGCCAGCAGCTACCAAGGAACAGGGGGGTCCTATAATTCACCCCTCCACTTT,-,TRBJ1-6,TRBV4-1,TRBD1
CAWGTGAGYGYTF,TGTGCCTGGGGAACAGGGGCAGGCTATGGCTACACCTTC,-,TRBJ1-2,TRBV30,TRBD1
CASGVTSGTYEQYF,TGTGCCAGCGGGGTGACTAGCGGCACCTACGAGCAGTACTTC,-,TRBJ2-7,TRBV28,TRBD2
CSVAGGSYNEQFF,TGCAGCGTTGCGGGGGGGTCCTACAATGAGCAGTTCTTC,-,TRBJ2-1,TRBV29-1,TRBD2
CASSPLTGDYGYTF,TGTGCCAGCTCACCACTGACAGGTGACTATGGCTACACCTTC,-,TRBJ1-2,TRBV18,-
CASSGQEANYGYTF,TGTGCCAGCAGTGGGCAAGAAGCTAACTATGGCTACACCTTC,-,TRBJ1-2,TRBV2,-
CASSFGAANYGYTF,TGTGCCAGCAGTTTTGGTGCGGCAAACTATGGCTACACCTTC,-,TRBJ1-2,TRBV27,-
CASSLELGAGLFF,TGCGCCAGCAGCTTGGAGTTAGGAGCAGGGTTGTTTTTT,few,TRBJ1-4,TRBV5-1,-
CASSRGGETQYF,TGCGCCAGCAGCCGTGGCGGGGAGACCCAGTACTTC,-,TRBJ2-5,TRBV5-1,-
CASSFAGTSGYNEQFF,TGTGCCAGCAGCTTCGCCGGGACTAGCGGCTACAATGAGCAGTTCTTC,-,TRBJ2-1,TRBV7-3,TRBD2
CASSQTGDGYTF,TGTGCCAGTAGTCAAACAGGGGATGGCTACACCTTC,-,TRBJ1-2,TRBV2,TRBD1